This TCR beta chain is from a study of cytomegalovirus exposure and HLA in healthy donors. Study-level points and caveats: In the 120 validation repertoires, approximately 94% of cluster scores exceeded 0, per a later analysis. In vitro experiments confirmed that three CMV-associated chains were specific for CMV antigens. Reported performance of the classifier showed diagnosis of cytomegalovirus status with high specificity and sensitivity.

Note on this clone: Its antigen is as yet unknown.

Libraries were prepared by immunoSEQ multiplex PCR; TCRdb keeps only in-frame clonotypes and omits some of them. The repertoire has about 120,000 clones, more than 95% of them found once; the top ten carry around 1.7%. The CDR3 totals 15 residues. The germline V and J ends were trimmed by 5 bases and 0 bases, with 10 bases remaining between them. Germline V lookup: CDR1 LNHDA, CDR2 SQIVND (reference sequence). The sequencing input was PBMCs. The TCR sequence derives from a young man in good health and CMV-seronegative. This sequence joins TRBV19 and TRBJ2-2; no firm D call. CDR3 bases: TGTGCCAGTAGTCCGCACAGAGCGAACACCGGGGAGCTGTTTTTT. It encodes CASSPHRANTGELFF.